This paragraph covers one TCR beta chain sequence. The data belong to a study of T-cell memory formation after mild COVID-19. V dropped 8 bases and J dropped 2 bases, with 20 bases sitting between them. The CDR3 length is 16 residues. Germline-derived CDR1 and CDR2 are SEHNR and FQNEAQ (reference sequence). One entry per CDR3 protein, called by TCRdb with MiXCR from the 5' RACE reads. The sample consists of about 6,100 distinct CDR3 sequences, over 15% of them appearing once. Sequencing was carried out using PBMCs or a T cell subset sorted from them (not recorded which). This rearrangement joins TRBV7-9 to TRBJ2-3; D is tentatively TRBD1 or TRBD2 (6 bases each). This sequence was found in an adult woman who had mild COVID-19 (a few samples of this study predate the infection). Cell type and time point are not known. The CDR3 region has the DNA TGTGCCAGCTCCTCCCATACCGGGGGCGTCACAGATACGCAGTATTTT. Its translation: CASSSHTGGVTDTQYF.